The sequence of this TCR beta chain was determined in a study of tumor-infiltrating lymphocytes in glioblastoma multiforme. Study outcomes and limitations: The T cells in this sample were not sorted into functional subsets. Clone frequencies may be distorted by unequal TCR transcripts per cell. TCR plus mutation findings rest on a single glioblastoma patient.

TCRB libraries came from RNA via three nested multiplex PCR rounds. MiXCR was run by TCRdb on the multiplex PCR reads, yielding one entry per CDR3 protein. The repertoire holds approximately 20,000 distinct CDR3 sequences, with about 70% as singletons. This CDR3 comprises 14 residues. The germline CDR1 and CDR2 sequences are SQVTM and ANQGSEA. A word on this clonotype: What it binds is not known. An end of the junction differs from the germline gene, which may be a read error.

The sample taken for sequencing was peripheral blood. This clonotype was sampled from a male donor with glioblastoma. The rearrangement links TRBV29-1 to TRBJ2-1, with 7 bases aligning to TRBD1. The CDR3: CSARQGEPYNEQIF. The CDR3 bases are TGCAGCGCCAGGCAGGGGGAGCCCTACAATGAGCAGATCTTC.